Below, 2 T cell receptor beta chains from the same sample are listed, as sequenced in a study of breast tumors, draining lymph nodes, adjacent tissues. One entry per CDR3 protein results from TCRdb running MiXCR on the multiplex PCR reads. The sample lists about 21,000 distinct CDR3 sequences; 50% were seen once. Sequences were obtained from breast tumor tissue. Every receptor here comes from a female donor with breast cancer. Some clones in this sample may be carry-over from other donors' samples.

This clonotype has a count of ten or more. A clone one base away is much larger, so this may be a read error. For the CDR3, the DNA is TGTGCCAGCAGTCCTAGCTCCCGAAGCTACAATGGGCAGTTCTTC. Encoded protein: CASSPSSRSYNGQFF. This chain links TRBV12-3 or TRBV12-4 with TRBJ2-1; maybe TRBD2 (5 bases). The CDR3 sequence is 15 residues long.

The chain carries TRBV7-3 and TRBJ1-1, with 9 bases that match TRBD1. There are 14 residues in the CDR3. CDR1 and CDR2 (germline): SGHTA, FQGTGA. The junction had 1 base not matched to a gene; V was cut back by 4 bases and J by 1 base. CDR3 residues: CASSSDRGNTEAFF. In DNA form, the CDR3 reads TGTGCCAGCAGCTCGGACAGGGGGAACACTGAAGCTTTCTTT.